This T cell receptor beta chain was found in a study of blood T cell repertoires in COVID-19. This CDR3 spans 15 amino acids. Trimming removed 1 base from V and 2 bases from J, with 9 bases in between. CDR1 MNHEY and CDR2 SVGAGI come from the germline V gene. Seattle enrolled patients during active infection and tracked them longitudinally. Produced via immunoSEQ multiplex PCR; TCRdb's table is partial and in-frame only. The sample records some 290,000 clones, about 90% being singletons. The receptor comes from a woman aged 25 to 39 with COVID-19, enrolled during active disease. The chain carries TRBV6-5 and TRBJ1-3; D possibly corresponds to TRBD1 (5 bases). Sequences were obtained from peripheral blood. In DNA, the CDR3 is TGTGCCAGCAGTTACTTTGTAGGGGCTGGAAACACCATATATTTT. This codes for CASSYFVGAGNTIYF.